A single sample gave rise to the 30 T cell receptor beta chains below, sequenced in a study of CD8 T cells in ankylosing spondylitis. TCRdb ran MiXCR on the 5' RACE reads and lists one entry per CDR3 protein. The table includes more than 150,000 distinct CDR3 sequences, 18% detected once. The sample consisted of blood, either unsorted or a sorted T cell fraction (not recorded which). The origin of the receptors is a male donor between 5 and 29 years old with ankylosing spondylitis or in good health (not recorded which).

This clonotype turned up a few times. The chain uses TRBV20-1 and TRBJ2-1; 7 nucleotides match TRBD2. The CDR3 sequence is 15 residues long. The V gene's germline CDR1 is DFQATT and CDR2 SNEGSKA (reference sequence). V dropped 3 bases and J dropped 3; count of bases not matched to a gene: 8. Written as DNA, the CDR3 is TGCAGTGCTAGGGAGGGCGGGAGCTTCTACAATGAGCAGTTCTTC. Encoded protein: CSAREGGSFYNEQFF.

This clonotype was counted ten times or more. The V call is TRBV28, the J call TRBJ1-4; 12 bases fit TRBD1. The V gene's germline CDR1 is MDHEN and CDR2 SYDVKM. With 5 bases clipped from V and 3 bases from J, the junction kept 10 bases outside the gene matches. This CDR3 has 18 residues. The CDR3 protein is CASSPGTGGAEPNEKLFF. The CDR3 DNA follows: TGTGCCAGCAGTCCCGGGACAGGGGGCGCCGAGCCTAATGAAAAACTGTTTTTT.

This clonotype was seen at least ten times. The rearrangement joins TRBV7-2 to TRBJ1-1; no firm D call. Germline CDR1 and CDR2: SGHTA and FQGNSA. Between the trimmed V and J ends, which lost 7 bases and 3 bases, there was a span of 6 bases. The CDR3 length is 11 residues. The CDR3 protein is CASTSYTEAFF. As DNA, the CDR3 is TGTGCCAGCACATCGTACACTGAAGCTTTCTTT.

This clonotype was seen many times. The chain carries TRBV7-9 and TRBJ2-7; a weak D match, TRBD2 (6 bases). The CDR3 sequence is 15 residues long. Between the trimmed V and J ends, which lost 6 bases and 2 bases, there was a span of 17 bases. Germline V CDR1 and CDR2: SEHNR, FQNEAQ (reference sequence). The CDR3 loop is CASRHGSGNPYEQYF. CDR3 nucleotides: TGTGCCAGCAGACACGGGAGCGGAAATCCCTACGAGCAGTACTTC. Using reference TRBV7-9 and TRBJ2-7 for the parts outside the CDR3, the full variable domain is DTGVSQNPRHKITKRGQNVTFRCDPISEHNRLYWYRQTLGQGPEFLTYFQNEAQLEKSRLLSDRFSAERPKGSFSTLEIQRTEQGDSAMYLCASRHGSGNPYEQYFGPGTRLTVT.

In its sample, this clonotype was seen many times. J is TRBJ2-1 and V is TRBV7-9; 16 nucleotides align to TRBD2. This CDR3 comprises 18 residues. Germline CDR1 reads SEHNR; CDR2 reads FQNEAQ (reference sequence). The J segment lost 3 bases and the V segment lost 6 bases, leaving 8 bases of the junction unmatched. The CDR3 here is CASSGTSGRAGLYNEQFF. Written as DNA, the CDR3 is TGTGCCAGCAGTGGGACTAGCGGGAGGGCCGGTCTCTACAATGAGCAGTTCTTC.

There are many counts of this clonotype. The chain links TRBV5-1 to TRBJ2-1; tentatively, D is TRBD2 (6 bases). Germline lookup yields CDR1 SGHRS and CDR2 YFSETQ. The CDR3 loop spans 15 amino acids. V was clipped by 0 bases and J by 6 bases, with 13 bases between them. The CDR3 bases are TGCGCCAGCAGCTTGGCTTCGGGAGTGGGCAATGAGCAGTTCTTC. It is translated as CASSLASGVGNEQFF.

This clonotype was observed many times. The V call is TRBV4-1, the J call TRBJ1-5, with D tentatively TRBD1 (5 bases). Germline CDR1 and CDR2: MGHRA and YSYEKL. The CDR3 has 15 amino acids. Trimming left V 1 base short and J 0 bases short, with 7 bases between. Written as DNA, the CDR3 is TGCGCCAGCAGCCAAGTGGACAATAGCAATCAGCCCCAGCATTTT. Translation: CASSQVDNSNQPQHF.

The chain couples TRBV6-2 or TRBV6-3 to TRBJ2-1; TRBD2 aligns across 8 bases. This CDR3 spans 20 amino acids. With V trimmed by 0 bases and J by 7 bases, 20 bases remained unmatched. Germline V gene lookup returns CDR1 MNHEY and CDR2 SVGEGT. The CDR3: CASSYSIGEGRAGVYNEQFF. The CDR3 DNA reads TGTGCCAGCAGTTACTCGATCGGGGAGGGGCGAGCGGGAGTTTATAATGAGCAGTTCTTC.

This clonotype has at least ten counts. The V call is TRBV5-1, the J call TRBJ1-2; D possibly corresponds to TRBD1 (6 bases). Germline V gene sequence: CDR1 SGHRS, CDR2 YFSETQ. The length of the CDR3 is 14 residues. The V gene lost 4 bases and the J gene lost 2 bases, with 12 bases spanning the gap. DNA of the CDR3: TGCGCCAGCAGCCCAGGACAGCCCAACTATGGCTACACCTTC. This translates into CASSPGQPNYGYTF.

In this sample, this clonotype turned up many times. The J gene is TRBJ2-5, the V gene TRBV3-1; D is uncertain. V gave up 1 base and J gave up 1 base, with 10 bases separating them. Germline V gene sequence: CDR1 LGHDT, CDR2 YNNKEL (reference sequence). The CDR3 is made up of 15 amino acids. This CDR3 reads CASSQVRQPQETQYF. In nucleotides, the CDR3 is TGTGCCAGCAGCCAAGTTCGGCAGCCCCAAGAGACCCAGTACTTC.

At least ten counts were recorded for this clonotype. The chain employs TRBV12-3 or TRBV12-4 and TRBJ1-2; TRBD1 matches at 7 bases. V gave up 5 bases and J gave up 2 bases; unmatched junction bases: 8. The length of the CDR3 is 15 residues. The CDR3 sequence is CASSITGEPNYGYTF. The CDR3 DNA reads TGTGCCAGCAGTATCACAGGGGAACCCAACTATGGCTACACCTTC.

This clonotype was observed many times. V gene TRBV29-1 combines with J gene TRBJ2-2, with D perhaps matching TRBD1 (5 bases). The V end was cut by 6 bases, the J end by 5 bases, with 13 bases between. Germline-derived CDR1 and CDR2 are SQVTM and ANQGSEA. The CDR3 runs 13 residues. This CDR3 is CSVNTGRTGELFF. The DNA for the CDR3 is TGCAGCGTCAATACAGGACGAACCGGGGAGCTGTTTTTT.

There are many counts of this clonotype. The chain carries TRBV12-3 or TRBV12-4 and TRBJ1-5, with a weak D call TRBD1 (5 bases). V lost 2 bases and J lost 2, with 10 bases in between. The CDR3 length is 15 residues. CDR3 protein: CASSLRGGGNQPQHF. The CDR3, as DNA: TGTGCCAGCAGTTTAAGGGGTGGTGGCAATCAGCCCCAGCATTTT.

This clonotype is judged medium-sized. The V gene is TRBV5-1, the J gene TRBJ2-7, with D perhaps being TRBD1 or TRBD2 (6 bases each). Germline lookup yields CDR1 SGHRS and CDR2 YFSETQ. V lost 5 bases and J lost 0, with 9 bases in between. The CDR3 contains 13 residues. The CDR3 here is CASSRGDSYEQYV. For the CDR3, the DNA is TGCGCCAGCAGTAGGGGGGACTCCTACGAGCAGTACGTC.

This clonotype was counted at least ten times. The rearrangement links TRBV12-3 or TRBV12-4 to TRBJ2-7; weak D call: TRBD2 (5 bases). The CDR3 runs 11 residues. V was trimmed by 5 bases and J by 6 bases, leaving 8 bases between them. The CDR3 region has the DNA TGTGCCAGCAGTATTACTAGCGAGCAGTACTTC. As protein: CASSITSEQYF.

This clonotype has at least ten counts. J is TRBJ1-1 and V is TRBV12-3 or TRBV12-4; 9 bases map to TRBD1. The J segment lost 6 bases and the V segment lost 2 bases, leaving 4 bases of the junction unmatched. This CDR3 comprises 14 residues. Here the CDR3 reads CASSLRTGAAEAFF. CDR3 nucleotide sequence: TGTGCCAGCAGTTTAAGGACAGGGGCTGCTGAAGCTTTCTTT.

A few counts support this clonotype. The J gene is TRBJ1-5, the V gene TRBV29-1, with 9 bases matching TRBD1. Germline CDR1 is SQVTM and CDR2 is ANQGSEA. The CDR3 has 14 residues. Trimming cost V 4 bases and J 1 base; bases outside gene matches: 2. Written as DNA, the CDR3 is TGCAGCGTTGCGACAGGGGGAAGCAATCAGCCCCAGCATTTT. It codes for CSVATGGSNQPQHF.

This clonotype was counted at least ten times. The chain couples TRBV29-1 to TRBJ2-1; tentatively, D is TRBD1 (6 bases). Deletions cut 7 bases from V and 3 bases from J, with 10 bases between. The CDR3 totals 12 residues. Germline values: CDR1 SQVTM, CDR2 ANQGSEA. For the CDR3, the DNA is TGCAGCGGAACAGGGAACTACAATGAGCAGTTCTTC. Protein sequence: CSGTGNYNEQFF.

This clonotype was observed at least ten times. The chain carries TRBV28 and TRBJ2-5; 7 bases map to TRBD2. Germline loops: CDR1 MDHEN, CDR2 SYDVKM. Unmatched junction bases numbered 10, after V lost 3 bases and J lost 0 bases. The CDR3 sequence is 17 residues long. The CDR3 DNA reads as TGTGCCAGCAGTTTGGCCTTTCCGGGAGGAGACCAAGAGACCCAGTACTTC. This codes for CASSLAFPGGDQETQYF. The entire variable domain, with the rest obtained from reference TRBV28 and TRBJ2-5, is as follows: DVKVTQSSRYLVKRTGEKVFLECVQDMDHENMFWYRQDPGLGLRLIYFSYDVKMKEKGDIPEGYSVSREKKERFSLILESASTNQTSMYLCASSLAFPGGDQETQYFGPGTRLLVL.

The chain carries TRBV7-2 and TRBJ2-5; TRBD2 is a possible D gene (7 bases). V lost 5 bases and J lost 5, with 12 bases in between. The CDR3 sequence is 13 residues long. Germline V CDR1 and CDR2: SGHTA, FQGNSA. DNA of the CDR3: TGTGCCAGCAGCCAACAGGGAGGGGAGACCCAGTACTTC. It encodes CASSQQGGETQYF.

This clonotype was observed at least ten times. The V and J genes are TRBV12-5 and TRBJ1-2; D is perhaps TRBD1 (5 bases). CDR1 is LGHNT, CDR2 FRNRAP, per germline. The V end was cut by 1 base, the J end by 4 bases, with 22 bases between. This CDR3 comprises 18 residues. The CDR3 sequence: CASGLASGTEGRLYGYTF. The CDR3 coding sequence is TGTGCTAGTGGTTTGGCCTCCGGGACGGAAGGACGCCTCTATGGCTACACCTTC.

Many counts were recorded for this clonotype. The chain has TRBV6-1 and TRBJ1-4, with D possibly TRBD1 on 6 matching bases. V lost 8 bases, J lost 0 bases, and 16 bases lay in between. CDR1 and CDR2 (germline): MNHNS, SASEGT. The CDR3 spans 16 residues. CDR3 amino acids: CASRHSTGTTNEKLFF. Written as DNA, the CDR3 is TGTGCCAGCCGACACAGCACAGGGACAACTAATGAAAAACTGTTTTTT.

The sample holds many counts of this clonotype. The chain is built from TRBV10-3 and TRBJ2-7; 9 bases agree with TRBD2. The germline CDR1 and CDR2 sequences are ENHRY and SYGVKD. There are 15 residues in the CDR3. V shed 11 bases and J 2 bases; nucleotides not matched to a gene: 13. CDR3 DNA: TGTGCCCTACGACTAGCGGTCCGTCCGGCCTACGAGCAGTACGTC. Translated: CALRLAVRPAYEQYV.

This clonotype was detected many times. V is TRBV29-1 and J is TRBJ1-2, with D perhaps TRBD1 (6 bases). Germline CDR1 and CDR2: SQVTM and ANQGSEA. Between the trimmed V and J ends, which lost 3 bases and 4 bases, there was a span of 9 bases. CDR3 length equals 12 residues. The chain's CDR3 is CSVERGGYGYTF. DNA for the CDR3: TGCAGCGTTGAGAGAGGGGGCTATGGCTACACCTTC.

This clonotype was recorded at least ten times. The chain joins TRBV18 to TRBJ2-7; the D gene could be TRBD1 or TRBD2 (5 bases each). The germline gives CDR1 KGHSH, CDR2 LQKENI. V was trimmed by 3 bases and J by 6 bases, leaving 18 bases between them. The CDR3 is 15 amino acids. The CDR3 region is CASSPLPGTDGEQYF. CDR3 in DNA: TGTGCCAGCTCACCTTTACCCGGGACGGACGGCGAGCAGTACTTC.

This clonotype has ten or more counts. The CDR3 reads CASSTTGLNNSPLHF. The CDR3 coding sequence is TGTGCCAGCAGTACGACGGGACTCAATAATTCACCCCTCCACTTT. The chain couples TRBV6-5 to TRBJ1-6, with D possibly TRBD1 on 5 matching bases. Germline CDR1 reads MNHEY; CDR2 reads SVGAGI. Trimming removed 5 bases at V and 5 bases at J, with 13 bases between. This CDR3 region has 15 residues.

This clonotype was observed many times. CDR3 sequence: CATSRDTYEQYV. CDR3 DNA sequence: TGTGCCACCAGCAGGGACACCTACGAGCAGTACGTC. The V and J genes are TRBV15 and TRBJ2-7, with D perhaps matching TRBD1 (5 bases). Trimming cost V 3 bases and J 2 bases, with 5 bases left between them. The germline CDR1 and CDR2 sequences are LNHNV and YYDKDF (reference sequence). The CDR3 is 12 residues long.

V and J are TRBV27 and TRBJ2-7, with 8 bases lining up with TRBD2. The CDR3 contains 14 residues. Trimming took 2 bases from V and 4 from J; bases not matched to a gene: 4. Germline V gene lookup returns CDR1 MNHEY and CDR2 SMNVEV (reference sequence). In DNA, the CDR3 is TGTGCCAGCAGTTTAAACGGGAGGGCGTACGAGCAGTACTTC. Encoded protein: CASSLNGRAYEQYF.

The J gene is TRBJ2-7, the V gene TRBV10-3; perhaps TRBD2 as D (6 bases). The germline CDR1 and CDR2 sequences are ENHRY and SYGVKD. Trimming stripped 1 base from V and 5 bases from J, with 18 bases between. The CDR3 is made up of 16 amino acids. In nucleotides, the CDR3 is TGTGCCATCAGTGAGTTCCGAGGGGCGGGACCAGACGAGCAGTACGTC. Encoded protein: CAISEFRGAGPDEQYV.

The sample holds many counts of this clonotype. CDR3 amino acids: CASTPLSGSNQPQHF. The CDR3 bases are TGTGCCAGCACCCCTCTGAGCGGGAGCAATCAGCCCCAGCATTTT. This chain uses TRBV6-5 with TRBJ1-5; no clear D. V lost 7 bases to trimming and J lost 1 base, with 14 bases between them. Germline loops: CDR1 MNHEY, CDR2 SVGAGI. This CDR3 is built from 15 residues.